Listed below are T cell receptor beta chains from one sample, sequenced in a study of T cell repertoires in cytomegalovirus infection. TCRdb analysed the reads with MiXCR anew, one entry per CDR3 protein. The sample has about 150,000 distinct CDR3 sequences, approximately 30% seen once. No antigens are known for them. Sequencing was performed on CD8+ T cells from cultured PBMCs, taken from culture after CMV antigen stimulation. These receptors all come from a human donor in good health (CMV status not recorded). Some clones in this sample may be carry-over from other donors' samples. Both conserved end residues are part of each CDR3. Fields, in order: CDR3 length, J gene, D gene, V gene, clone size, CDR3 DNA, CDR3 protein. The D gene is left open where the match is weak. Expanded clones are given a class, and other clones once, few, many or no size at all.

length: 14; J: TRBJ2-1; D: .; V: TRBV20-1; size: few; DNA: TGCAGTGCTAGCCCTAAGAGCTCCTACAATGAGCAGTTCTTC; CDR3: CSASPKSSYNEQFF
length: 14; J: TRBJ2-3; D: .; V: TRBV9; size: many; DNA: TGTGCCAGCAGCGTAGAACTTATCACAGATACGCAGTATTTT; CDR3: CASSVELITDTQYF
length: 15; J: TRBJ2-2; D: .; V: TRBV6-6; size: .; DNA: TGTGCCAGCATGGTCGAATTTCCAAACACCGGGGAGCTGTTTTTT; CDR3: CASMVEFPNTGELFF
length: 13; J: TRBJ2-1; D: .; V: TRBV4-1; size: .; DNA: TGCGCCAGCAGCCAAGATCGGGGTTATGAGCAGTTCTTC; CDR3: CASSQDRGYEQFF
length: 17; J: TRBJ2-7; D: .; V: TRBV7-9; size: few; DNA: TGTGCCAGCAGCTTAGCCCCCCCACTAGCCTTCTCCTACGAGCAGTACTTC; CDR3: CASSLAPPLAFSYEQYF
length: 15; J: TRBJ2-7; D: .; V: TRBV7-9; size: .; DNA: TGTGCCAGCAGCTTTTCGACCGAGTATGCCTACGAGCAGTACTTC; CDR3: CASSFSTEYAYEQYF
length: 14; J: TRBJ2-7; D: .; V: TRBV7-9; size: few; DNA: TGTGCCAGCAGCTCGATGGCCTCCTCCTACGAGCAGTACTTC; CDR3: CASSSMASSYEQYF
length: 11; J: TRBJ2-7; D: .; V: TRBV25-1; size: .; DNA: TGTGCCAGCACAACCTCCTACGAGCAGTACTTC; CDR3: CASTTSYEQYF
length: 15; J: TRBJ1-1; D: TRBD1; V: TRBV7-6; size: many; DNA: TGTGCCAGCAGCCACGGGACAGGGGCTGGCACTGAAGCTTTCTTT; CDR3: CASSHGTGAGTEAFF
length: 15; J: TRBJ2-3; D: .; V: TRBV7-6; size: few; DNA: TGTGCCAGCAGCTTAGCTGCCCAGCGCACAGATACGCAGTATTTT; CDR3: CASSLAAQRTDTQYF
length: 11; J: TRBJ1-2; D: .; V: TRBV10-3; size: .; DNA: TGTGCCATCAATACCCTCCGCGGCTACACCTTC; CDR3: CAINTLRGYTF
length: 16; J: TRBJ2-2; D: .; V: TRBV7-9; size: many; DNA: TGTGCCAGCAGCCCCTTGGTGACTGGGAACACCGGGGAGCTGTTTTTT; CDR3: CASSPLVTGNTGELFF
length: 14; J: TRBJ2-5; D: .; V: TRBV7-8; size: .; DNA: TGTGCCAGCAGCATGGGGGGGGGGCGAGAGACCCAGTACTTC; CDR3: CASSMGGGRETQYF
length: 15; J: TRBJ1-5; D: TRBD1; V: TRBV19; size: many; DNA: TGTGCCAGTAGTTCGGGACAGGGGGACAATCAGCCCCAGCATTTT; CDR3: CASSSGQGDNQPQHF
length: 15; J: TRBJ1-3; D: .; V: TRBV27; size: few; DNA: TGTGCCAGCAGTTTTGGAGGGGGTGGTGGAAACACCATATATTTT; CDR3: CASSFGGGGGNTIYF
length: 15; J: TRBJ2-5; D: .; V: TRBV29-1; size: .; DNA: TGCAGCGTTGAAGACCCTATCCGCCAAGAGAAGTTCCAGTACTTC; CDR3: CSVEDPIRQEKFQYF
length: 16; J: TRBJ2-5; D: .; V: TRBV4-1; size: .; DNA: TGCGCCAGCAGCCAGGGTGGGACCCCCTTCCAAGAGACCCAGTACTTC; CDR3: CASSQGGTPFQETQYF
length: 13; J: TRBJ1-3; D: TRBD1; V: TRBV7-8; size: few; DNA: TGTGCCACGACAGGGGGAACCGGAAACACCATATATTTT; CDR3: CATTGGTGNTIYF
length: 15; J: TRBJ1-4; D: .; V: TRBV4-1; size: .; DNA: TGCGCCAGCAGCCTCGACAGGTCGATTAATGAAAAACTGTTTTTT; CDR3: CASSLDRSINEKLFF
length: 15; J: TRBJ2-5; D: TRBD2; V: TRBV9; size: many; DNA: TGTGCCAGCAGCGTAGCTCGGGGGGTCCAAGAGACCCAGTACTTC; CDR3: CASSVARGVQETQYF
length: 12; J: TRBJ1-5; D: .; V: TRBV7-6; size: .; DNA: TGTGCCAGCAGCCTAGCGAGTCAGCCCCAGCATTTT; CDR3: CASSLASQPQHF
length: 12; J: TRBJ1-1; D: .; V: TRBV19; size: .; DNA: TGTGCCAGTAGGACAGCTAACACTGAAGCTTTCTTT; CDR3: CASRTANTEAFF
length: 12; J: TRBJ2-3; D: .; V: TRBV5-4; size: few; DNA: TGTGCCAGCAGCCACAACACAGATACGCAGTATTTT; CDR3: CASSHNTDTQYF
length: 13; J: TRBJ1-6; D: .; V: TRBV27; size: .; DNA: TGTGCCAGCACGGGCCAGAATAATTCACCCCTCCACTTT; CDR3: CASTGQNNSPLHF